Listed below are T cell receptor beta chains from one sample, sequenced in a study of regulatory T cells in long-lasting Graves disease. TCRdb recomputed calls from the multiplex PCR reads with MiXCR, one row per CDR3 protein. The table has about 430,000 distinct CDR3 sequences, roughly 21% seen once. The sample in question was peripheral blood mononuclear cells (PBMCs), obtained when the disease was refractory, from a patient treated with antithyroid drugs. These receptors were obtained from a female donor with Graves disease. The CDR3 runs from the conserved cysteine through the conserved F or W. D genes are given only for firm matches. The size field is filled for only some rows; it gives once, few, many or a size class.

CDR3 DNA: TGTGCCATCAGTGCTGGGACAGGGGCCGCCTACGAGCAGTACTTC
CDR3 protein: CAISAGTGAAYEQYF
V gene: TRBV10-3
clone size: few
J gene: TRBJ2-7
D gene: TRBD1

CDR3 DNA: TGCGCCAGCAGATCCGGGACAGGGGTGACCGGGGAGCTGTTTTTT
CDR3 protein: CASRSGTGVTGELFF
V gene: TRBV5-1
clone size: .
J gene: TRBJ2-2
D gene: TRBD1

CDR3 DNA: TGCGCCAGCAGCTTGGGAGGTACAGGGTGGGACATTCAGTACTTC
CDR3 protein: CASSLGGTGWDIQYF
V gene: TRBV5-1
clone size: .
J gene: TRBJ2-4
D gene: .

CDR3 DNA: TGTGCCAGCAGCTCCCGAGGGGAGGAGGACACTGAAGCTTTCTTT
CDR3 protein: CASSSRGEEDTEAFF
V gene: TRBV7-9
clone size: .
J gene: TRBJ1-1
D gene: .

CDR3 DNA: TGTGCCAGCAGCCGCCTGGCAGGGGGCGAGCAGTACTTC
CDR3 protein: CASSRLAGGEQYF
V gene: TRBV11-2
clone size: many
J gene: TRBJ2-7
D gene: TRBD1

CDR3 DNA: TGTGCCAGCAGTCTCGGACTGACTAGCACAGATACGCAGTATTTT
CDR3 protein: CASSLGLTSTDTQYF
V gene: TRBV28
clone size: few
J gene: TRBJ2-3
D gene: .

CDR3 DNA: TGTGCCAGCAGTCCCGTAGCGGGCCAAAGAGAGCAGTACTTC
CDR3 protein: CASSPVAGQREQYF
V gene: TRBV28
clone size: many
J gene: TRBJ2-7
D gene: TRBD2

CDR3 DNA: TGTGCCAGCAGTTACACCGGCCGGGAGCAGTACTTC
CDR3 protein: CASSYTGREQYF
V gene: TRBV6-5
clone size: many
J gene: TRBJ2-7
D gene: .

CDR3 DNA: TGTGCCAGCGGCGTTTGGAGTAGCGGGAGAGGCGGGGAGCTGTTTTTT
CDR3 protein: CASGVWSSGRGGELFF
V gene: TRBV27
clone size: .
J gene: TRBJ2-2
D gene: TRBD2

CDR3 DNA: TGTGCCAGCAGCCCGAGGACTAGCGGCGTAGAGACCCAGTACTTC
CDR3 protein: CASSPRTSGVETQYF
V gene: TRBV4-2
clone size: .
J gene: TRBJ2-5
D gene: TRBD2

CDR3 DNA: TGTGCCAGCAGCCAAGACGAGTACGAGCAGTACTTC
CDR3 protein: CASSQDEYEQYF
V gene: TRBV3-1
clone size: .
J gene: TRBJ2-7
D gene: .

CDR3 DNA: TGCAGTGCTAGTCGGGGAATAGCCTACGAGCAGTACTTC
CDR3 protein: CSASRGIAYEQYF
V gene: TRBV20-1
clone size: few
J gene: TRBJ2-7
D gene: .

CDR3 DNA: TGTGCCAGCAGCCATGGGAACCAAGAGACCCAGTACTTC
CDR3 protein: CASSHGNQETQYF
V gene: TRBV7-9
clone size: many
J gene: TRBJ2-5
D gene: .

CDR3 DNA: TGCAGCGTGAAAAATTTCGGGGGGCAGGGGGAGACCCAGTACTTC
CDR3 protein: CSVKNFGGQGETQYF
V gene: TRBV29-1
clone size: many
J gene: TRBJ2-5
D gene: .